A selection of T cell receptor beta chains follows, all from one sample in a study of beta chain features in type 1 diabetes. Data came from immunoSEQ multiplex PCR; TCRdb stores just in-frame clones and leaves some out. The data contain 330,000 or so clones, 15% to 20% of them seen just once; the ten biggest clones take up under 0.055%. Specimen: naive CD4+ T cells from blood. These receptors were collected from a woman aged 18-29 years in good health. CDR3s include the opening cysteine and the closing phenylalanine or tryptophan. Each record gives: D gene, clone size, V gene, J gene, CDR3 DNA, CDR3 protein. D genes are given only for firm matches. The listing skips clone size in some rows; elsewhere it reads once, few, many or a size class.

>NA|NA|TRBV19|TRBJ2-5
TGTGCCAGTAGTATAGTCCGCGGGACCGGGGAGACCCAGTACTTC
CASSIVRGTGETQYF
>NA|NA|TRBV9|TRBJ1-2
TGTGCCAGCAGCGGACACACAGGGTATGGCTACACCTTC
CASSGHTGYGYTF
>NA|NA|TRBV27|TRBJ2-1
TGTGCCAGCGGGAGTAGTTACTCAAATGAGCAGTTCTTC
CASGSSYSNEQFF
>TRBD2|few|TRBV18|TRBJ2-5
TGTGCCAGCTCCGGGGGAGGGAAAGAGACCCAGTACTTC
CASSGGGKETQYF
>NA|NA|TRBV7-3|TRBJ1-1
TGTGCCAGCAGCTCCCAGGGAAACACTGAAGCTTTCTTT
CASSSQGNTEAFF
>TRBD1|NA|TRBV30|TRBJ2-1
TGTGCCTGGAGTTCACAGGGGGGCTCCTACAATGAGCAGTTCTTC
CAWSSQGGSYNEQFF
>TRBD1|NA|TRBV7-9|TRBJ2-7
TGTGCCAGCAGCCCGGGACAGGGGCAATACGAGCAGTACTTC
CASSPGQGQYEQYF
>NA|few|TRBV29-1|TRBJ1-5
TGCAGCGTCGGGGACTCCCCAGGAGCCCAGCATTTT
CSVGDSPGAQHF
>NA|NA|TRBV18|TRBJ1-3
TGTGCCAGCTCACCTCGCCTCTCGTGGAGCTCTGGAAACACCATATATTTT
CASSPRLSWSSGNTIYF
>NA|few|TRBV7-9|TRBJ1-1
TGTGCCAGCAGCTCCGGGGTGGCCCTTGAAGCTTTCTTT
CASSSGVALEAFF
>NA|NA|TRBV7-3|TRBJ1-2
TGTGCCAGCAGCTTAACGGCAGGGGCTAACTATGGCTACACCTTC
CASSLTAGANYGYTF
>NA|NA|TRBV18|TRBJ2-7
TGTGCCAGCTCACCACCGGACAACTACGAGCAGTACTTC
CASSPPDNYEQYF
>TRBD1|NA|TRBV5-1|TRBJ2-1
TGCGCCAGCCACTCCGGACAGGGGGCCCACAATGAGCAGTTCTTC
CASHSGQGAHNEQFF
>NA|NA|TRBV29-1|TRBJ1-2
TGCAGCGTTCGTGGGGCAGATGGCTACACCTTC
CSVRGADGYTF
>NA|few|TRBV29-1|TRBJ1-1
TGCAGCGTTGGGGTGGGGCGGAACACTGAAGCTTTCTTT
CSVGVGRNTEAFF
>NA|NA|TRBV19|TRBJ2-3
TGTGCCAGTAGTATAGGAGGGCCAGATACGCAGTATTTT
CASSIGGPDTQYF
>NA|NA|TRBV9|TRBJ2-7
TGTGCCAGCAGCGTAGGAAGAACAAACGAGCAGTACTTC
CASSVGRTNEQYF
>NA|few|TRBV7-2|TRBJ2-3
TGTGCCAGCAGCTTAGGTGGGAGTTCTGATACGCAGTATTTT
CASSLGGSSDTQYF
>TRBD2|NA|TRBV7-9|TRBJ2-7
TGTGCCAGCACGGGGGGGTACGAGCAGTACTTC
CASTGGYEQYF
>TRBD2|few|TRBV23-1|TRBJ2-7
TGCGCCAGCAGTGTGGAATGGCTAGCGGGGAGGGGTGGAACGACCTACGAGCAGTACTTC
CASSVEWLAGRGGTTYEQYF
>NA|NA|TRBV6-6|TRBJ2-3
TGTGCCAGCAGTCACTACAGGCCCAGCACAGATACGCAGTATTTT
CASSHYRPSTDTQYF
>NA|few|TRBV7-9|TRBJ1-2
TGTGCCAGCAGGGCCGGGTCAGCGTCCTATGGCTACACCTTC
CASRAGSASYGYTF
>TRBD2|few|TRBV18|TRBJ2-7
TGTGCCAGCTCATTTACTAGCGGATCAGTCGGGGAGCAGTACTTC
CASSFTSGSVGEQYF
>NA|NA|TRBV30|TRBJ2-1
TGTGCCTGGAGTCCGACAAGTGAGCAGTTCTTC
CAWSPTSEQFF
>TRBD1|few|TRBV2|TRBJ1-1
TGTGCCAGCAGGGGCAGGGGGCGCGATACTGAAGCTTTCTTT
CASRGRGRDTEAFF
>TRBD1|NA|TRBV7-2|TRBJ1-5
TGTGCCAGCAGCTTAGGGGGCCCCGGACAGGGAAATCAGCCCCAGCATTTT
CASSLGGPGQGNQPQHF
>NA|NA|TRBV4-1|TRBJ1-2
TGCGCCAGCAGCCAAGACAGCAGACAGGCCGCTAGCTATGGCTACACCTTC
CASSQDSRQAASYGYTF
>NA|few|TRBV29-1|TRBJ2-2
TGCAGCGTTCGTCGAACTAGACCCCACACCGGGGAGCTGTTTTTT
CSVRRTRPHTGELFF
>NA|few|TRBV29-1|TRBJ1-1
TGCAGCGCAGAGACAGGACTAGACACTGAAGCTTTCTTT
CSAETGLDTEAFF
>TRBD1|few|TRBV5-1|TRBJ2-3
TGCGCCAGCAGCGGTGGGACAGGCACAGATACGCAGTATTTT
CASSGGTGTDTQYF
>TRBD1|NA|TRBV6-5|TRBJ1-1
TGTGCCAGCAGCCCCGACAGGGGTCGGACTGAAGCTTTCTTT
CASSPDRGRTEAFF
>TRBD2|NA|TRBV11-2|TRBJ2-7
TGTGCCAGCAGCGCTCGACTAGCGGGAGCTCTCCTCGAGCAGTACTTC
CASSARLAGALLEQYF
>TRBD1|few|TRBV29-1|TRBJ1-1
TGCAGCGGCCGACAGGGCTGGAACACTGAAGCTTTCTTT
CSGRQGWNTEAFF
>TRBD2|NA|TRBV4-1|TRBJ2-5
TGCGCCAGCAGCCAACTAGCGGGGATAGAGACCCAGTACTTC
CASSQLAGIETQYF
>NA|few|TRBV7-2|TRBJ1-1
TGTGCCAGCAGCTTCACCGGGACATATGGCACTGAAGCTTTCTTT
CASSFTGTYGTEAFF
>NA|NA|TRBV7-2|TRBJ2-1
TGTGCCAGCAGCTTAGTGCGGGGCCGATACAATGAGCAGTTCTTC
CASSLVRGRYNEQFF
>NA|NA|TRBV25-1|TRBJ1-2
TGTGCCAGCAGTGAATCCGGCGGGGGAAACGGCTACACCTTC
CASSESGGGNGYTF
>NA|NA|TRBV9|TRBJ2-1
TGTGCCAGCAGCGTAGGATCCGTCGCGGACAATGAGCAGTTCTTC
CASSVGSVADNEQFF
>NA|NA|TRBV5-1|TRBJ1-1
TGCGCCAGCAGCGAACCCAGGGGAGGGACTGAAGCTTTCTTT
CASSEPRGGTEAFF
>NA|few|TRBV18|TRBJ1-5
TGTGCCAGCTCACCCTCCGTAGGCGGGCTGGGGCCCCAGCATTTT
CASSPSVGGLGPQHF
>TRBD2|few|TRBV5-4|TRBJ2-3
TGTGCCAGCAGCTCCGGGACTAGAGCAGATACGCAGTATTTT
CASSSGTRADTQYF
>NA|NA|TRBV7-9|TRBJ2-1
TGTGCCAGCAGTTTCCCAAGCCAGGACAAGCAGTTCTTC
CASSFPSQDKQFF
>NA|NA|TRBV4-2|TRBJ1-3
TGTGCCAGCAGCCAAGACAGGATCTCTGGAAACACCATATATTTT
CASSQDRISGNTIYF
>TRBD2|NA|TRBV6-5|TRBJ2-7
TGTGCCAGCACTAAACCGGGTAGCGGGAGTTACGAGCAGTACTTC
CASTKPGSGSYEQYF
>NA|NA|TRBV20-1|TRBJ2-3
TGCAGTGCTAGGTATTCGGATACGCAGTATTTT
CSARYSDTQYF
>TRBD2|NA|TRBV19|TRBJ2-7
TGTGCCAGTAGTAGTAGGACTAGCGGTTTCTACGAGCAGTACTTC
CASSSRTSGFYEQYF
>TRBD1|NA|TRBV5-1|TRBJ2-1
TGCGCCAGCAGCGTGGGAGGACAGGGGGCTTACGGTGAGCAGTTCTTC
CASSVGGQGAYGEQFF
>TRBD1|few|TRBV25-1|TRBJ2-3
TGTGCCAGCAGTGTCAACAGGGGTGGTCGTTTTGATACGCAGTATTTT
CASSVNRGGRFDTQYF
>NA|NA|TRBV18|TRBJ1-1
TGTGCCAGCTCAGGCCTGGGGGGTAGGTCGGGCACTGAAGCTTTCTTT
CASSGLGGRSGTEAFF
>NA|few|TRBV6-5|TRBJ1-2
TGTGCCAGCAGTTACTCGGCAGGTCGAGCTAACTATGGCTACACCTTC
CASSYSAGRANYGYTF
>NA|few|TRBV7-9|TRBJ2-1
TGTGCCAGCAGCCTGGGGCGGGGCCAGGAGTTCTTC
CASSLGRGQEFF
>TRBD2|NA|TRBV30|TRBJ2-1
TGTGCCTGGAGTACGTGGACTAGCGGGAGTTACAGTGAGCAGTTCTTC
CAWSTWTSGSYSEQFF
>NA|NA|TRBV30|TRBJ2-1
TGTGCCTGGAGTGTAAGGCGGAACCGATACTTCCCCAATGAGCAGTTCTTC
CAWSVRRNRYFPNEQFF
>TRBD1|few|TRBV7-9|TRBJ2-7
TGTGCCAGCAGCTTCCTCGGACAGGGCTCCTACGAGCAGTACTTC
CASSFLGQGSYEQYF